The clone carrying this TCR beta chain was seen more than once but under ten times. Its antigen is still unknown. Germline assignment: CDR1 SGDLS and CDR2 YYNGEE. Deletions cut 6 bases from V and 0 bases from J, with 13 bases between. This CDR3 is 15 amino acids long. This sample is part of a study of neoadjuvant anti-PD-1 for oral cavity cancer. Turning to the study itself: Non-progressing patients received a fourth nivolumab dose near day 43, then surgery on days 50-56. Broader study findings: PBMC Gini-index clonality exceeded responders' in non-responders post-nivolumab.

Clones were sequenced by immunoSEQ multiplex PCR, and TCRdb holds only the in-frame ones, with some missing. This table has about 62,000 clones, around 80% appearing once. V gene TRBV9 combines with J gene TRBJ1-3; D gene ambiguous. The sequence was obtained from a person aged 35-79 years with oral cavity squamous cell carcinoma. The material was PBMCs, obtained before nivolumab (anti-PD-1) treatment. CDR3 nucleotide sequence: TGTGCCAGCACCCTAGACGGAAGCTCTGGAAACACCATATATTTT. Translated: CASTLDGSSGNTIYF.